This entry describes one T cell receptor (beta chain). Its antigen is unidentified. The data are from a study of T cell responses to AZD1222 COVID-19 vaccine. The data were produced by immunoSEQ multiplex PCR, yet TCRdb's version contains in-frame clones alone and is incomplete. The table has 140,000 or so clones, 85% to 90% seen once. Germline values: CDR1 SGHRS, CDR2 YFSETQ. The V gene lost 2 bases and the J gene lost 1 base, with 3 bases spanning the gap. This CDR3 has 12 amino acids. Overall study results and limits: Spike-wide coverage was observed for vaccine-associated CD4 TCRs, with dominant responses at 160-218 and 743-854. It should be noted that donors were predominantly white British and more often female, and clonal diversity was possibly underestimated. After the peak T cell response, and only then, were repertoires sampled.

The rearrangement uses TRBV5-1 and TRBJ1-1; no firm D call. Here the sequenced sample was peripheral blood, taken 28 days after the second AZD1222 dose. The receptor comes from an adult who received the AZD1222 COVID-19 vaccine. The DNA of the CDR3 is TGCGCCAGCAGCTTCGAGAACACTGAAGCTTTCTTT. Amino acids: CASSFENTEAFF.